This T cell receptor (beta chain) comes out of a study of shared clonotypes between healthy human individuals. J was trimmed by 5 bases and V by 5 bases; bases with no gene match: 7. Germline V lookup: CDR1 MDHEN, CDR2 SYDVKM. The CDR3 runs 14 residues. This clone was detected a few times. TCRdb keeps only in-frame clones here, not all; method: immunoSEQ multiplex PCR. The data contain 450,000 to 600,000 clones, around three quarters of them singletons. The TCR originated in a woman in her 40s in good health. Some clones in this sample may be carry-over from other donors' samples. V gene TRBV28 combines with J gene TRBJ1-2; 8 bases fit TRBD1. Sequencing used PBMCs. The CDR3 loop is CASSIPGQAYGYTF. CDR3 bases: TGTGCCAGCAGTATTCCGGGACAGGCGTATGGCTACACCTTC.